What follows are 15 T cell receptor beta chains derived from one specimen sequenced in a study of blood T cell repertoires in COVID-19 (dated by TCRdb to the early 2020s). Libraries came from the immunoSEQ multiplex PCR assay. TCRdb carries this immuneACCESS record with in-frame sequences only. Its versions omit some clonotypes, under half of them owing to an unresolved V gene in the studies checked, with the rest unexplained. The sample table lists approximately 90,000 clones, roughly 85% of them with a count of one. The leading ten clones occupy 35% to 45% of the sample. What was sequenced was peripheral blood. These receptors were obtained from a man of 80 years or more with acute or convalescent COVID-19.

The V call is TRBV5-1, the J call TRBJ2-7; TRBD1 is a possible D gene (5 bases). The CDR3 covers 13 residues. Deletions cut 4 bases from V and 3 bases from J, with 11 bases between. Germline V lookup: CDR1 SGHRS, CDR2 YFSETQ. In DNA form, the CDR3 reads TGCGCCAGCAGCGAGGCAGGGCGCTACGAGCAGTACTTC. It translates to CASSEAGRYEQYF.

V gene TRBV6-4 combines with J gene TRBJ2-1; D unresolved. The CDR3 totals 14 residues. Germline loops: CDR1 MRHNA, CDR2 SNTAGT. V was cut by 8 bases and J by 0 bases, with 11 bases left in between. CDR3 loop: CASGHGDSYNEQFF. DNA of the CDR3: TGTGCCAGCGGCCACGGAGACTCCTACAATGAGCAGTTCTTC.

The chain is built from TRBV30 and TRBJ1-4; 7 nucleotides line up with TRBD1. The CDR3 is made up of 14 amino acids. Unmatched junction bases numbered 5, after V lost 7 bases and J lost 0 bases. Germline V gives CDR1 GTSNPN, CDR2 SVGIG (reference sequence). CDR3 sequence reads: CASTGTATNEKLFF. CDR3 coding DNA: TGTGCCTCCACCGGGACAGCAACTAATGAAAAACTGTTTTTT.

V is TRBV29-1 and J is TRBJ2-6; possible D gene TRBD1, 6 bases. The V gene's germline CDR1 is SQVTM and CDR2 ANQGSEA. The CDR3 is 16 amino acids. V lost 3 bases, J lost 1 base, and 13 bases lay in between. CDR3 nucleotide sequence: TGCAGCGTTGAGCAGGGGATGTCATCTGGGGCCAACGTCCTGACTTTC. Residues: CSVEQGMSSGANVLTF.

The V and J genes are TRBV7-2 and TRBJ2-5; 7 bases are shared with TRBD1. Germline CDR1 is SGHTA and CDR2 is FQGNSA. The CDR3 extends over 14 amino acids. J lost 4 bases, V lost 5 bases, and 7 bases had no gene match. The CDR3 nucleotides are TGTGCCAGCAGCACGACAGGGTTTGGAGAGACCCAGTACTTC. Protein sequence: CASSTTGFGETQYF.

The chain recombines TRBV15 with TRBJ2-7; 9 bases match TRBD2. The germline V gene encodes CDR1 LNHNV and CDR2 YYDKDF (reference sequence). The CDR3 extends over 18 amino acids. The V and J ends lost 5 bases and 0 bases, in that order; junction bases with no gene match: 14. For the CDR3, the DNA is TGTGCCACCAGCGGGACTGGGCTAGCGGGAACCAGCTCCTACGAGCAGTACTTC. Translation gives CATSGTGLAGTSSYEQYF.

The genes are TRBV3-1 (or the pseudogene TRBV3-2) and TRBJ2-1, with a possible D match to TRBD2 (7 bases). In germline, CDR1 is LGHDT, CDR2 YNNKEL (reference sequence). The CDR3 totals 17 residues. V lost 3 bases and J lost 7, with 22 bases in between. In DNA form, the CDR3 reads TGTGCCAGCAGCCACCCTGGGGGGGCGGGCCCTACAAATGAGCAGTTCTTC. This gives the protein CASSHPGGAGPTNEQFF.

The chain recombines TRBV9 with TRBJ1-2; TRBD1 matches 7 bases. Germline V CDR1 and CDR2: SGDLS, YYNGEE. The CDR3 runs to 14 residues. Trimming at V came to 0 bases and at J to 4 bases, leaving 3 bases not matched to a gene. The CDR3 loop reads CASSVVGQAYGYTF. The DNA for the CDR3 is TGTGCCAGCAGCGTAGTTGGACAGGCCTATGGCTACACCTTC.

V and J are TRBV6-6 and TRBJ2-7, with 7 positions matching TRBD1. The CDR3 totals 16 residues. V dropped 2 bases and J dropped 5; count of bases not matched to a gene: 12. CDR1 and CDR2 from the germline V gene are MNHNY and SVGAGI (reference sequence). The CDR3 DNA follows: TGTGCCAGCAGTTACACAACGCCGACAGGGTTGCACGAGCAGTACTTC. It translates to CASSYTTPTGLHEQYF.

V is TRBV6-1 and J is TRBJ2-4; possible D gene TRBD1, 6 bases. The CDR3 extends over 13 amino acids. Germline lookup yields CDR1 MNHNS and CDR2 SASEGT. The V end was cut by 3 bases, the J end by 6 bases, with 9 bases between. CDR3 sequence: CASSDTGINIQYF. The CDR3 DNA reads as TGTGCCAGCAGTGATACAGGGATAAACATTCAGTACTTC.

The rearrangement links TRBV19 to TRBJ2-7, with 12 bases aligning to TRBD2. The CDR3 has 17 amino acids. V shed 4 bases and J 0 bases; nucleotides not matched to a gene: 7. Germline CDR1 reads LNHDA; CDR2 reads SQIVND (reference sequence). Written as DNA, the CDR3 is TGTGCCAGTAGTAGAAGGGGACTAGCGGGCCTCTCCTACGAGCAGTACTTC. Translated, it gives CASSRRGLAGLSYEQYF.

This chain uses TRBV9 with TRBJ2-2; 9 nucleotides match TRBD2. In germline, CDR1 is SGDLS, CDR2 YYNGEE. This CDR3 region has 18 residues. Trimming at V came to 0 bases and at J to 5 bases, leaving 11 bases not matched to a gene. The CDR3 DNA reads TGTGCCAGCAGCGTAGATCCGGGAGCGGGAGGAGGTACCGGGGAGCTGTTTTTT. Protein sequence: CASSVDPGAGGGTGELFF.

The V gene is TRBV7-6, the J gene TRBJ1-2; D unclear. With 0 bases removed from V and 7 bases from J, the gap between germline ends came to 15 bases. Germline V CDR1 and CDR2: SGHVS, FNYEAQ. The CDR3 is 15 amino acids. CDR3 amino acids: CASSLAAGPFGGYTF. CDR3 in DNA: TGTGCCAGCAGCTTAGCGGCAGGTCCGTTCGGTGGCTACACCTTC. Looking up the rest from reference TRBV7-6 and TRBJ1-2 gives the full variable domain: GAGVSQSPRYKVTKRGQDVALRCDPISGHVSLYWYRQALGQGPEFLTYFNYEAQQDKSGLPNDRFSAERPEGSISTLTIQRTEQRDSAMYRCASSLAAGPFGGYTFGSGTRLTVV.

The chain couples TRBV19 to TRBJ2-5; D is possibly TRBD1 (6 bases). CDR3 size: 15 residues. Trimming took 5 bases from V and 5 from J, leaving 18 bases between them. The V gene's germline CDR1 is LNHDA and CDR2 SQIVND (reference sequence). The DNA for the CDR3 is TGTGCCAGTAGTCCAGGGCAGGGGCGAAGTGAGACCCAGTACTTC. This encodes CASSPGQGRSETQYF.

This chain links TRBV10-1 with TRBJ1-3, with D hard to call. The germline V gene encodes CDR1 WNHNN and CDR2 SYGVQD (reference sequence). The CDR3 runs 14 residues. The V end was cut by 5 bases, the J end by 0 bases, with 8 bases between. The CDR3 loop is CASSLTSSGNTIYF. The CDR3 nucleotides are TGCGCCAGCAGTCTGACAAGCTCTGGAAACACCATATATTTT.